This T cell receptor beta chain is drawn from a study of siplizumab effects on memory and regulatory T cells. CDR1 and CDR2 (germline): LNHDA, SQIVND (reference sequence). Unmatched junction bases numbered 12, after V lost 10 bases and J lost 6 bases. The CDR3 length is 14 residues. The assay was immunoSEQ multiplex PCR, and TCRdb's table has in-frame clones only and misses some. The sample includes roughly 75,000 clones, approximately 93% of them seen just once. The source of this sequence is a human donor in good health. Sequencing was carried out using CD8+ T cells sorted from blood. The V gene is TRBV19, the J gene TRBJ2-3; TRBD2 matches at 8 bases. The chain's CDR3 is CATRRAGALDTQYF. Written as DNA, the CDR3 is TGTGCCACCCGACGAGCGGGGGCCTTGGATACGCAGTATTTT.